The 18 T cell receptor beta chains presented below share a single source sample, sequenced in a study of cytomegalovirus exposure and HLA in healthy donors. The PCR had 60 Vbeta and 13 Jbeta primers. Profiling relied on immunoSEQ multiplex PCR, and the TCRdb table lists in-frame clones only, not all of them. The sample has about 120,000 clones, approximately 15% seen once. The sample comprised PBMCs. The receptors were gathered from a woman aged 18-29 years in good health and CMV-seronegative.

This clone has a handful of counts. This could be a read error, since a much larger clone is one nucleotide away. The chain couples TRBV7-3 to TRBJ2-3; D possibly corresponds to TRBD1 (6 bases). Looked up from germline, CDR1 is SGHTA and CDR2 is FQGTGA. This CDR3 comprises 13 residues. Trimming shortened V by 5 bases and J by 3 bases, and 9 bases separated the two germline ends. The CDR3 region is CASSQRGTDTQYF. CDR3 sequence (DNA): TGTGCCAGCAGCCAAAGGGGGACAGATACGCAGTATTTT.

V and J are TRBV10-3 and TRBJ1-2, with a tentative D call TRBD1 (5 bases). Germline CDR1 ENHRY, CDR2 SYGVKD. The CDR3 extends over 15 amino acids. V lost 3 bases and J lost 2, with 13 bases in between. CDR3 sequence: CAISEYPTANYGYTF. The CDR3 DNA reads as TGTGCCATCAGTGAATACCCGACAGCCAACTATGGCTACACCTTC.

This clone turned up a few times. CDR3 amino acids: CASSERGIRTGELFF. In DNA, the CDR3 is TGTGCCAGCAGTGAGCGCGGGATACGCACCGGGGAGCTGTTTTTT. The chain employs TRBV6-1 and TRBJ2-2; tentatively, D is TRBD2 (6 bases). Germline lookup yields CDR1 MNHNS and CDR2 SASEGT. Trimming pared 3 bases from V and 4 bases from J, leaving 12 bases between. This CDR3 is 15 amino acids long.

This sequence joins TRBV2 and TRBJ2-7, with TRBD2 matching 8 bases. Germline trimming cut 7 bases from V and 0 bases from J; bases unmatched to any gene: 8. The CDR3 spans 15 residues. The germline V gene encodes CDR1 SNHLY and CDR2 FYNNEI. The CDR3 reads CASNWGGGSSYEQYF. The CDR3 DNA sequence: TGTGCCAGCAATTGGGGCGGGGGGAGCTCCTACGAGCAGTACTTC.

A few counts support this clone. This chain links TRBV5-1 with TRBJ2-1; D is unclear. Germline V CDR1 and CDR2: SGHRS, YFSETQ. V lost 0 bases and J 7 bases, leaving 8 bases between the germline ends. CDR3 length: 13 residues. CDR3 residues: CASSLGVWNEQFF. The CDR3, as DNA: TGCGCCAGCAGCTTGGGAGTCTGGAATGAGCAGTTCTTC.

There are a few counts of this clone. Other DNA variants within this sample encode the same CDR3. The chain recombines TRBV19 with TRBJ2-5; 9 bases line up with TRBD1. The CDR3 loop spans 13 amino acids. J was trimmed by 3 bases and V by 5 bases; bases with no gene match: 1. CDR1 is LNHDA and CDR2 is SQIVND in the germline V gene (reference sequence). Written as DNA, the CDR3 is TGTGCCAGTAGTCGGGACAGGGAAGAGACCCAGTACTTC. The encoded protein is CASSRDREETQYF.

This chain links TRBV29-1 with TRBJ2-7, with TRBD2 matching 7 bases. Trimming removed 7 bases from V and 1 base from J; junction bases left unmatched: 1. Germline V gene data show CDR1 as SQVTM and CDR2 as ANQGSEA. The CDR3 has 11 residues. CDR3 sequence reads: CSALASYEQYF. CDR3 DNA: TGCAGCGCACTAGCGTCCTACGAGCAGTACTTC.

This clone was picked up a small number of times. V is TRBV5-4 and J is TRBJ2-3; a weak D match, TRBD2 (6 bases). The CDR3 length is 15 residues. Germline CDR1 SGHNT, CDR2 YYREEE (reference sequence). The V gene lost 4 bases and the J gene lost 2 bases, with 14 bases spanning the gap. This CDR3 is CASSPRDGFTDTQYF. The CDR3 nucleotides read TGTGCCAGCAGCCCGCGGGACGGCTTCACAGATACGCAGTATTTT. The whole variable domain, filled in from reference TRBV5-4 and TRBJ2-3, reads ETGVTQSPTHLIKTRGQQVTLRCSSQSGHNTVSWYQQALGQGPQFIFQYYREEENGRGNFPPRFSGLQFPNYSSELNVNALELDDSALYLCASSPRDGFTDTQYFGPGTRLTVL.

This chain uses TRBV6-1 with TRBJ2-4, with 10 bases matching TRBD2. V was clipped by 2 bases and J by 6 bases; unmatched bases: 10. This CDR3 is 17 amino acids long. Germline V CDR1 and CDR2: MNHNS, SASEGT. This CDR3 reads CASSEYIAGGSGNIQYF. The CDR3 nucleotides read TGTGCCAGCAGTGAATATATAGCGGGGGGTTCGGGAAACATTCAGTACTTC.

This clone came up a few times. V and J are TRBV4-2 and TRBJ2-7; D is undetermined. This CDR3 has 12 residues. Trimming cost V 1 base and J 2 bases, with 3 bases left between them. Germline V gives CDR1 LGHNA, CDR2 YNFKEQ. The CDR3 DNA reads TGTGCCAGCAGCCAAGTCGCCTACGAGCAGTACTTC. Translation: CASSQVAYEQYF.

This clone was seen a handful of times. The CDR3 DNA is TGTGCCTGGAGGGTACCTAGCTCTGGGGTCTCCTACGAGCAGTACTTC. Translated, it gives CAWRVPSSGVSYEQYF. The chain joins TRBV30 to TRBJ2-7; possible D gene TRBD2, 5 bases. Germline V gives CDR1 GTSNPN, CDR2 SVGIG (reference sequence). Trimming removed 3 bases from V and 0 bases from J, with 18 bases in between. The CDR3 is 16 amino acids.

This clone was counted a few times. The V call is TRBV1, the J call TRBJ1-2; the listed D gene, TRBD1, was not tested against the DNA. TRBV1 is termed a pseudogene. The CDR3 sequence is 14 residues long. The CDR3 sequence: CTSSQGQPNYGYTF. The CDR3 nucleotides read TGCACCAGCAGCCAGGGACAGCCAAACTATGGCTACACCTTC.

Worth noting for this clone: The sample contains more than one DNA sequence encoding this CDR3. The chain carries TRBV27 and TRBJ2-7, with 11 nucleotides matching TRBD1. Germline lookup yields CDR1 MNHEY and CDR2 SMNVEV (reference sequence). V shed 5 bases, J shed 3 bases, and the junction held 0 bases outside the gene matches. The CDR3 is 13 amino acids. CDR3 bases: TGTGCCAGCAGTGGGACAGGGGGCTACGAGCAGTACTTC. Protein sequence: CASSGTGGYEQYF.

A few counts support this clone. The gene calls are TRBV18 and TRBJ2-7; 12 nucleotides line up with TRBD2. With V trimmed by 5 bases and J by 5 bases, 7 bases remained unmatched. Germline CDR1 reads KGHSH; CDR2 reads LQKENI. CDR3 length equals 15 residues. This chain's CDR3 is CASSETSGSGNEQYF. DNA of the CDR3: TGTGCCAGCTCAGAGACTAGCGGGAGTGGCAACGAGCAGTACTTC.

The V call is TRBV2, the J call TRBJ2-3; the D gene is possibly TRBD2 (5 bases). CDR3 length: 16 amino acids. From germline, CDR1 is SNHLY and CDR2 FYNNEI. Trimming took off 4 bases at V and 0 bases at J, with 14 bases between the two ends. Written as DNA, the CDR3 is TGTGCCAGCAGTGCCCCTCCAGCGGAGAGCACAGATACGCAGTATTTT. This encodes CASSAPPAESTDTQYF.

This clone was counted only a few times. V and J are TRBV15 and TRBJ2-3; 9 nucleotides line up with TRBD2. Losses at the gene ends were 0 bases for V and 6 bases for J; bases not matched to a gene: 10. Looked up from germline, CDR1 is LNHNV and CDR2 is YYDKDF (reference sequence). CDR3 length: 17 amino acids. This CDR3 reads CATSRDVAGGPSDTQYF. The CDR3 DNA is TGTGCCACCAGCAGAGATGTCGCGGGGGGGCCGAGTGATACGCAGTATTTT. The whole variable domain, filled in from reference TRBV15 and TRBJ2-3, reads DAMVIQNPRYQVTQFGKPVTLSCSQTLNHNVMYWYQQKSSQAPKLLFHYYDKDFNNEADTPDNFQSRRPNTSFCFLDIRSPGLGDTAMYLCATSRDVAGGPSDTQYFGPGTRLTVL.

V gene TRBV19 combines with J gene TRBJ2-7, with D perhaps TRBD1 (6 bases). The CDR3 sequence is 14 residues long. The germline CDR1 and CDR2 sequences are LNHDA and SQIVND (reference sequence). Trimming shortened V by 5 bases and J by 2 bases, and 13 bases separated the two germline ends. The CDR3 here is CASSVQGRAYEQYF. The CDR3 DNA reads TGTGCCAGTAGTGTACAGGGCAGGGCCTACGAGCAGTACTTC.

This clone was counted only a few times. The J gene is TRBJ2-3, the V gene TRBV30, with TRBD1 matching over 7 bases. J lost 4 bases, V lost 5 bases, and 0 bases had no gene match. The CDR3 covers 11 residues. Germline CDR1 reads GTSNPN; CDR2 reads SVGIG (reference sequence). CDR3 in DNA: TGTGCCTGGGGGACAGCAGATACGCAGTATTTT. The encoded protein is CAWGTADTQYF.